The TCR beta chain under discussion was sequenced for a study of spatial heterogeneity in lung cancer. Study background: Alpha-chain sequences were detected in numbers that were consistently lower than beta-chain sequences. Unique TCR and UMI combinations averaged more than ten appearances each in raw reads.

General study points: There were more appearances of ubiquitous expanded tumor TCRs in blood at resection than at follow-up.

Time point specified: sample taken at primary tumor resection. The presence of a unique molecular identifier marked each TCR cDNA molecule. TCRdb passed the 5' RACE reads through MiXCR, listing each CDR3 protein once. This sample has 60,000 to 90,000 distinct CDR3 sequences, with around 7.3% found just once. The CDR3 extends over 16 amino acids. Germline CDR1 reads PRHDT; CDR2 reads FYEKMQ (reference sequence). With 4 bases removed from V and 2 bases from J, the gap between germline ends came to 18 bases. About this clonotype: What it binds is not known.

This receptor was obtained from a male donor with early-stage non-small cell lung cancer. The starting material was PBMCs, obtained at surgery. The genes are TRBV13 and TRBJ2-7, with D perhaps TRBD1 or TRBD2 (5 bases each). The CDR3 coding sequence is TGTGCCAGCAGCTCTACCGGGACGGCTTCGACCTACGAGCAGTACTTC. Translation: CASSSTGTASTYEQYF. Full variable domain (remainder filled in from reference TRBV13 and TRBJ2-7): AAGVIQSPRHLIKEKRETATLKCYPIPRHDTVYWYQQGPGQDPQFLISFYEKMQSDKGSIPDRFSAQQFSDYHSELNMSSLELGDSALYFCASSSTGTASTYEQYFGPGTRLTVT.